The clone carrying this T cell receptor beta chain was seen at least ten times. TCRdb recomputed calls from the reads with MiXCR, one row per CDR3 protein. The sample contains under 800,000 distinct CDR3 sequences, roughly 24% of which appear only once. The data were taken from a study of T cell repertoires in cytomegalovirus infection. Study as a whole: Shared public TCR beta signatures pointed to both CMV infection and a matching HLA type.

The CDR3 contains 14 residues. Germline V gene sequence: CDR1 SEHNR, CDR2 FQNEAQ (reference sequence). Trimming took off 5 bases at V and 5 bases at J, with 15 bases between the two ends. The rearrangement links TRBV7-9 to TRBJ2-5; D is unresolved. The sequence was collected from a human donor in good health (CMV status not recorded). Some clones in this sample may be carry-over from other donors' samples. The sequencing sample was made of CD8+ T cells from PBMCs. CDR3: CASSTWTNGETQYF. As DNA, the CDR3 is TGTGCCAGCAGCACCTGGACCAACGGCGAGACCCAGTACTTC.